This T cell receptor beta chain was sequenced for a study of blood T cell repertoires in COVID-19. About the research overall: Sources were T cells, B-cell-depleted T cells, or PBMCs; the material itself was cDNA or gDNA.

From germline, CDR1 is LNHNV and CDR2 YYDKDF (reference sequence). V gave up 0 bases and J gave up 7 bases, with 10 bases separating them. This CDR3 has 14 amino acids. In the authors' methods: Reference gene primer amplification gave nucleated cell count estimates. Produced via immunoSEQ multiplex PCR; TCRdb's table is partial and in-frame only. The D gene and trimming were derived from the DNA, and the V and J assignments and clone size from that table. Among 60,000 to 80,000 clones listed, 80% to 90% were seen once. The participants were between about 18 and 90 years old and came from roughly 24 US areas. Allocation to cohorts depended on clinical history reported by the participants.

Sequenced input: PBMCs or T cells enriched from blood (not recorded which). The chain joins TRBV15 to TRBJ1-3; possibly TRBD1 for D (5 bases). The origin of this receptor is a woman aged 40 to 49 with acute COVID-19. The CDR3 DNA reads TGTGCCACCAGCAGAGATACGACAGAGAACACCATATATTTT. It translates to CATSRDTTENTIYF.